One and the same sample provided the 20 T cell receptor beta chains below, sequenced in a study of T cell changes during pregnancy in multiple sclerosis. Sequencing was performed with immunoSEQ multiplex PCR; in TCRdb, only in-frame clones are kept and a portion is missing. The repertoire includes roughly 49,000 clones, more than 85% of them detected once, and 0.75% to 1% sits in the top ten. The sequencing here drew on peripheral blood, taken after pregnancy. Receptor source: a female donor with multiple sclerosis, enrolled in a pregnancy study.

The chain carries TRBV18 and TRBJ2-7, with 11 positions matching TRBD1. The V and J ends lost 3 bases and 6 bases, in that order; junction bases with no gene match: 13. Germline-derived CDR1 and CDR2 are KGHSH and LQKENI. This CDR3 comprises 17 residues. The CDR3: CASSPGLGTGGIREQYF. The CDR3, as DNA: TGTGCCAGCTCACCGGGACTTGGGACAGGGGGGATTCGCGAGCAGTACTTC.

This chain uses TRBV6-4 with TRBJ1-1; D is undetermined. The CDR3 runs 13 residues. Trimming removed 6 bases from V and 1 base from J, with 9 bases in between. Per germline, CDR1 MRHNA and CDR2 SNTAGT. CDR3 DNA sequence: TGTGCCAGCAGCCGGGAACCGAACACTGAAGCTTTCTTT. Translating gives CASSREPNTEAFF.

The chain combines TRBV5-5 with TRBJ2-7; TRBD1 aligns across 10 bases. CDR1 SGHKS and CDR2 YYEKEE come from the germline V gene (reference sequence). This CDR3 is 17 amino acids long. J lost 3 bases, V lost 3 bases, and 12 bases had no gene match. This chain's CDR3 is CASSWGDRGSVDYEQYF. CDR3 nucleotides: TGTGCCAGCAGCTGGGGGGACAGGGGATCGGTGGACTACGAGCAGTACTTC.

In DNA, the CDR3 is TGTGCCAGCAGCTTACGGTCGGGCAGGGATCAGCCCCAGCATTTT. Translating it yields CASSLRSGRDQPQHF. The chain couples TRBV13 to TRBJ1-5, with D tentatively TRBD1 (5 bases). The CDR3 is made up of 15 amino acids. V was cut by 2 bases and J by 5 bases, with 13 bases left in between. Germline loops: CDR1 PRHDT, CDR2 FYEKMQ (reference sequence).

This clone is a singleton in its sample. V and J are TRBV6-4 and TRBJ2-1, with D possibly being TRBD2 (6 bases). V gave up 5 bases and J gave up 3 bases, with 11 bases separating them. Germline assignment: CDR1 MRHNA and CDR2 SNTAGT. There are 14 residues in the CDR3. In DNA form, the CDR3 reads TGTGCCAGCAGTCGGGGCGGGGACTACAATGAGCAGTTCTTC. Protein sequence: CASSRGGDYNEQFF.

The genes are TRBV27 and TRBJ1-2; 7 positions match TRBD1. This CDR3 is 16 amino acids long. The J segment lost 0 bases and the V segment lost 5 bases, leaving 9 bases of the junction unmatched. Germline V lookup: CDR1 MNHEY, CDR2 SMNVEV (reference sequence). The CDR3: CASSAFRGRANYGYTF. The CDR3 nucleotides are TGTGCCAGCAGTGCCTTTAGGGGGCGAGCTAACTATGGCTACACCTTC.

This clone appeared a few times. The chain uses TRBV5-1 and TRBJ1-2, with D maybe TRBD1 (6 bases). CDR3 length: 15 amino acids. V was shortened by 0 bases and J by 1 base, with 10 bases between the two germline ends. The germline V gene has CDR1 SGHRS and CDR2 YFSETQ. As DNA, the CDR3 is TGCGCCAGCAGCTTGGCCCAGGGGTTTAACTATGGCTACACCTTC. Amino acid sequence: CASSLAQGFNYGYTF.

The rearrangement links TRBV2 to TRBJ1-6, with 8 bases matching TRBD1. CDR1 is SNHLY, CDR2 FYNNEI, per germline. This CDR3 has 14 amino acids. The J segment lost 8 bases and the V segment lost 4 bases, leaving 4 bases of the junction unmatched. The CDR3 nucleotides are TGTGCCAGCAGTGGACCGGACAGGGATTCACCCCTCCACTTT. Its protein product is CASSGPDRDSPLHF. The whole variable domain, remainder taken from reference TRBV2 and TRBJ1-6, is EPEVTQTPSHQVTQMGQEVILRCVPISNHLYFYWYRQILGQKVEFLVSFYNNEISEKSEIFDDQFSVERPDGSNFTLKIRSTKLEDSAMYFCASSGPDRDSPLHFGNGTRLTVT.

The CDR3 DNA follows: TGTGCCAGCAGCCAGACTAGCGGGGGGGCGTACGAGCAGTACTTC. Translated: CASSQTSGGAYEQYF. The rearrangement links TRBV7-2 to TRBJ2-7, with 14 bases aligning to TRBD2. Germline V gene sequence: CDR1 SGHTA, CDR2 FQGNSA. The CDR3 is 15 amino acids. Losses at the gene ends were 5 bases for V and 4 bases for J; bases not matched to a gene: 4. Variable domain in full (rest from reference TRBV7-2 and TRBJ2-7): GAGVSQSPSNKVTEKGKDVELRCDPISGHTALYWYRQSLGQGLEFLIYFQGNSAPDKSGLPSDRFSAERTGGSVSTLTIQRTQQEDSAVYLCASSQTSGGAYEQYFGPGTRLTVT.

The chain links TRBV4-3 to TRBJ1-2; 9 bases fit TRBD1. With 6 bases clipped from V and 6 bases from J, the junction kept 14 bases outside the gene matches. CDR3 size: 16 residues. Germline CDR1 and CDR2: LGHNA and YSLEER. The CDR3 region has the DNA TGCGCCAGCAGTCACCAGGGTGGGACAGGGTGGAATGGCTACACCTTC. Translation gives CASSHQGGTGWNGYTF.

This clone has only one observation. This chain uses TRBV7-2 with TRBJ1-1; 8 nucleotides line up with TRBD1. The V gene's germline CDR1 is SGHTA and CDR2 FQGNSA. The CDR3 extends over 18 amino acids. Losses at the gene ends were 5 bases for V and 2 bases for J; bases not matched to a gene: 16. This chain's CDR3 is CASSRKDDRGDRNTEAFF. In nucleotides, the CDR3 is TGTGCCAGCAGCCGCAAAGACGACAGGGGAGATCGAAACACTGAAGCTTTCTTT.

V gene TRBV27 combines with J gene TRBJ1-2; D perhaps matches TRBD1 (6 bases). Germline-derived CDR1 and CDR2 are MNHEY and SMNVEV (reference sequence). V was cut by 2 bases and J by 4 bases, with 14 bases left in between. This CDR3 region has 15 residues. The CDR3 DNA sequence: TGTGCCAGCAGTTTAGGGGGGGGCCCCCTCTATGGCTACACCTTC. Its translation is CASSLGGGPLYGYTF.

The rearrangement uses TRBV7-2 and TRBJ2-7, with D unclear. CDR1 and CDR2 (germline): SGHTA, FQGNSA. Between the trimmed V and J ends, which lost 1 base and 2 bases, there was a span of 6 bases. This CDR3 has 13 amino acids. As DNA, the CDR3 is TGTGCCAGCAGCTTAGGACAACCCTACGAGCAGTACTTC. Its translation is CASSLGQPYEQYF.

The rearrangement uses TRBV19 and TRBJ1-5; tentative D call: TRBD1 (6 bases). Germline loops: CDR1 LNHDA, CDR2 SQIVND (reference sequence). The CDR3 loop spans 14 amino acids. V was shortened by 4 bases and J by 6 bases, with 13 bases between the two germline ends. The CDR3 DNA sequence: TGTGCCAGTAGTACCCAGGGGTATGGTCAGCCCCAGCATTTT. The encoded protein is CASSTQGYGQPQHF.

CDR3 DNA sequence: TGTGCCAGCAACCCCGGGGGGGCCGTCGGGGAGCTGTTTTTT. This codes for CASNPGGAVGELFF. This chain uses TRBV2 with TRBJ2-2; 8 positions match TRBD2. This CDR3 is built from 14 residues. The V gene end was trimmed by 7 bases and the J gene end by 7 bases; junction bases not matched to a gene: 8. CDR1 SNHLY and CDR2 FYNNEI come from the germline V gene.

The chain is built from TRBV6-5 and TRBJ1-5; no clear D. Per the germline V gene, CDR1 is MNHEY and CDR2 is SVGAGI. The V end lost 2 bases, the J end lost 0 bases, and 11 bases lay between the germline ends. This CDR3 is built from 16 residues. In DNA, the CDR3 is TGTGCCAGCAGTTACCAGAAACCCCCTAGCAATCAGCCCCAGCATTTT. Translated, it gives CASSYQKPPSNQPQHF.

This chain connects TRBV5-5 to TRBJ2-7; tentatively, D is TRBD1 (6 bases). Per germline, CDR1 SGHKS and CDR2 YYEKEE (reference sequence). The length of the CDR3 is 13 residues. The V gene lost 0 bases and the J gene lost 3 bases, with 7 bases spanning the gap. The CDR3 coding sequence is TGTGCCAGCAGCTTGGGGGGGCGCTACGAGCAGTACTTC. This sequence encodes CASSLGGRYEQYF.

This clone has a single count. In DNA, the CDR3 is TGTGCCAGCAGCGAAGGGGGGGGTGGTTCACCCCTCCACTTT. This encodes CASSEGGGGSPLHF. The V and J genes are TRBV9 and TRBJ1-6, with a weak D call TRBD1 (6 bases). V was cut by 3 bases and J by 9 bases, with 13 bases left in between. Germline CDR1 is SGDLS and CDR2 is YYNGEE. There are 14 residues in the CDR3.

The rearrangement joins TRBV6-1 to TRBJ1-5, with TRBD1 matching 7 bases. Germline-derived CDR1 and CDR2 are MNHNS and SASEGT. J was trimmed by 3 bases and V by 7 bases; bases with no gene match: 9. The length of the CDR3 is 15 residues. The DNA for the CDR3 is TGTGCCAGCACCGAGAGGACAGGAATCAATCAGCCCCAGCATTTT. Residues: CASTERTGINQPQHF.

This clone turned up a few times. CDR3 sequence reads: CASSESIAGPDYGYTF. For the CDR3, the DNA is TGCGCCAGCAGTGAGTCGATCGCAGGGCCGGACTATGGCTACACCTTC. The chain carries TRBV10-2 and TRBJ1-2, with D tentatively TRBD1 (5 bases). Trimming cost V 0 bases and J 3 bases, with 14 bases left between them. The CDR3 spans 16 residues. Germline values: CDR1 WSHSY, CDR2 SAAADI.